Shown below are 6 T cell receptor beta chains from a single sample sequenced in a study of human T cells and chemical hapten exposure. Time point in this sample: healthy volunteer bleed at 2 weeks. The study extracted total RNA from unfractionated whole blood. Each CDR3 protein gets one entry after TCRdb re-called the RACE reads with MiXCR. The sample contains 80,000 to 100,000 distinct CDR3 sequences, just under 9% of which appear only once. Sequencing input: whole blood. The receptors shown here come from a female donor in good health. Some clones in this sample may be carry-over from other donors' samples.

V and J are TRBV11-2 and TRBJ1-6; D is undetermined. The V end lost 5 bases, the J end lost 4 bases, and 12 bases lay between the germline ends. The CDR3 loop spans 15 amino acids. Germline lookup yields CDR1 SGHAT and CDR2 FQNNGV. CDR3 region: CASSGEATYNSPLHF. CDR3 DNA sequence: TGTGCCAGCAGCGGCGAGGCGACTTATAATTCACCCCTCCACTTT.

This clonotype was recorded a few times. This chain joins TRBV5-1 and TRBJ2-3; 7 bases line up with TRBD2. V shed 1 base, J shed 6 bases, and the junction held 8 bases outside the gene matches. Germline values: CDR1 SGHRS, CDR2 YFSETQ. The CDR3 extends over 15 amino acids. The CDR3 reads CASSLSGRYPDTQYF. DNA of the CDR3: TGCGCCAGCAGCTTGTCCGGGAGGTACCCCGATACGCAGTATTTT.

This CDR3 reads CASTPSVGEQFF. The CDR3 DNA reads as TGTGCCAGCACCCCGAGTGTAGGCGAGCAGTTCTTC. The chain couples TRBV28 to TRBJ2-1; D unresolved. This CDR3 has 12 amino acids. Germline V gene lookup returns CDR1 MDHEN and CDR2 SYDVKM. Trimming took off 7 bases at V and 10 bases at J, with 14 bases between the two ends.

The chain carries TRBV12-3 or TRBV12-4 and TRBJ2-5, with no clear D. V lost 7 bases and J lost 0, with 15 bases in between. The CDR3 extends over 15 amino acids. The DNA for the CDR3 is TGTGCCAGCACTTCATGGGTGCAGTACCAAGAGACCCAGTACTTC. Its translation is CASTSWVQYQETQYF.

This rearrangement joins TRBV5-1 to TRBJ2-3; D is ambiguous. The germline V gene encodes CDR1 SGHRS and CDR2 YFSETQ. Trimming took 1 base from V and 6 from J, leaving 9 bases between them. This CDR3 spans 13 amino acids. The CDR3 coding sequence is TGCGCCAGCAGCTTGTCCCGCATGGATACGCAGTATTTT. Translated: CASSLSRMDTQYF.

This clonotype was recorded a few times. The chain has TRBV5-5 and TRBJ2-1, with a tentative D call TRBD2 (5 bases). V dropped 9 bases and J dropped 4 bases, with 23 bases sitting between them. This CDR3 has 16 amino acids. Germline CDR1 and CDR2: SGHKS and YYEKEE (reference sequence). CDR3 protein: CATHFAGPQSYNEQFF. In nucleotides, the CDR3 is TGTGCCACCCACTTTGCGGGTCCCCAATCTTACAATGAGCAGTTCTTC.